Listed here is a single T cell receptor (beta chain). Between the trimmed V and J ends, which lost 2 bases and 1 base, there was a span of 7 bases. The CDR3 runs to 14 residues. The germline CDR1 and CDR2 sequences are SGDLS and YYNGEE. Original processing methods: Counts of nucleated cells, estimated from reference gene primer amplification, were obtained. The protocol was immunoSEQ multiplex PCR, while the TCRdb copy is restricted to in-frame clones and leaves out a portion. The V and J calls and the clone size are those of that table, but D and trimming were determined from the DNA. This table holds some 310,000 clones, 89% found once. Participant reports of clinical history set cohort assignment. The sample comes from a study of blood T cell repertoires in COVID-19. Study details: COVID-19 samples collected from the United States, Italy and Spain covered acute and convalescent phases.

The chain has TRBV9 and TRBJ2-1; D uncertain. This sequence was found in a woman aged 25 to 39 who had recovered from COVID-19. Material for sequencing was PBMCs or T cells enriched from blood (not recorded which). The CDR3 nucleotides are TGTGCCAGCAGCGTTGCGGATTCCTACAATGAGCAGTTCTTC. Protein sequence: CASSVADSYNEQFF.